The 5 T cell receptor beta chains given below trace back to one sample, sequenced in a study of cytomegalovirus exposure and HLA in healthy donors. In the PCR, 60 Vbeta and 13 Jbeta primers were used. Measured with immunoSEQ multiplex PCR; TCRdb has only the in-frame clones, and not every one. The sample yields approximately 180,000 clones, under 90% seen once. The sequenced material came from PBMCs. These receptors were taken from a man younger than 45 in good health and CMV-seropositive.

This clone appeared a few times. This sequence joins TRBV7-9 and TRBJ1-2; 7 bases are a match to TRBD1. The CDR3 is 16 amino acids. Unmatched junction bases numbered 15, after V lost 5 bases and J lost 6 bases. Per the germline V gene, CDR1 is SEHNR and CDR2 is FQNEAQ (reference sequence). CDR3 sequence: CASSLVDREARHGYTF. The CDR3 nucleotides are TGTGCCAGCAGCCTCGTCGACAGGGAAGCGCGACATGGCTACACCTTC. Supplemented by reference TRBV7-9 and TRBJ1-2, the full variable domain reads DTGVSQNPRHKITKRGQNVTFRCDPISEHNRLYWYRQTLGQGPEFLTYFQNEAQLEKSRLLSDRFSAERPKGSFSTLEIQRTEQGDSAMYLCASSLVDREARHGYTFGSGTRLTVV.

The chain combines TRBV2 with TRBJ2-1; D gene ambiguous. V was pared by 6 bases and J by 6 bases, with 6 bases between. This CDR3 comprises 11 residues. The germline CDR1 and CDR2 sequences are SNHLY and FYNNEI. CDR3 region: CASRWLNEQFF. In nucleotides, the CDR3 is TGTGCCAGCAGATGGCTCAATGAGCAGTTCTTC.

The table lists this clone with a few counts. This chain links TRBV6-1 with TRBJ1-1; D remains ambiguous. Per the germline V gene, CDR1 is MNHNS and CDR2 is SASEGT. The V and J ends lost 10 bases and 1 base respectively, with 7 bases between them. This CDR3 contains 11 residues. Written as DNA, the CDR3 is TGTGCCATACACAAGAACACTGAAGCTTTCTTT. It specifies CAIHKNTEAFF.

V usage is TRBV19 and J usage is TRBJ1-1; no firm D call. V lost 5 bases to trimming and J lost 10 bases, with 14 bases between them. The germline V gene has CDR1 LNHDA and CDR2 SQIVND (reference sequence). The CDR3 length is 12 residues. The CDR3 coding sequence is TGTGCCAGTAGTGTCCTCGGGAGCACAGCTTTCTTT. Translation: CASSVLGSTAFF.

Only one count was recorded for this clone. The rearrangement joins TRBV9 to TRBJ2-5; TRBD2 matches at 7 bases. This CDR3 comprises 15 residues. The V gene end was trimmed by 4 bases and the J gene end by 1 base; junction bases not matched to a gene: 7. Germline CDR1 is SGDLS and CDR2 is YYNGEE. CDR3 loop: CASSSLSSGQETQYF. In DNA form, the CDR3 reads TGTGCCAGCAGCAGCCTCTCTAGCGGCCAAGAGACCCAGTACTTC. Full variable domain (rest looked up from reference TRBV9 and TRBJ2-5): DSGVTQTPKHLITATGQRVTLRCSPRSGDLSVYWYQQSLDQGLQFLIQYYNGEERAKGNILERFSAQQFPDLHSELNLSSLELGDSALYFCASSSLSSGQETQYFGPGTRLLVL.